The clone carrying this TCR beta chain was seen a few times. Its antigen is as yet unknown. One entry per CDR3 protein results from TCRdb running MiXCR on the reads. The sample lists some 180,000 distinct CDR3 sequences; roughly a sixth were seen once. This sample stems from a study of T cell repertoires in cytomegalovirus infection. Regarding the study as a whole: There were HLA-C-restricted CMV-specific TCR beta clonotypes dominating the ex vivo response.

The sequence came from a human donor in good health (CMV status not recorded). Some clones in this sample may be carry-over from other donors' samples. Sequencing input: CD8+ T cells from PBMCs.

The CDR3 coding sequence is TGTGCCAGCAGTCCAGACAAACTTCTTACTAACTATGGCTACACCTTC. Translated: CASSPDKLLTNYGYTF. The genes are TRBV12-3 or TRBV12-4 and TRBJ1-2, with no clear D. The CDR3 totals 16 residues. The V gene lost 5 bases and the J gene lost 0 bases, with 16 bases spanning the gap.